A selection of T cell receptor beta chains follows, all from one sample in a study of blood T cell repertoires in COVID-19. Only in-frame clones appear in the TCRdb table, and some are missing; sequencing was by immunoSEQ multiplex PCR. The table lists about 280,000 clones, around 90% of them singletons. The sample consisted of PBMCs or T cells enriched from blood (not recorded which). The source is a young woman with acute COVID-19. The CDR3 runs from the conserved cysteine through the conserved F or W. Clone size, where shown, is once, few, many, or a class for clones that have expanded.

clone_size: NA
j_call: TRBJ1-5
v_call: TRBV19
cdr3_aa: CASSLGTGNSNQPQHF

clone_size: NA
j_call: TRBJ1-1
v_call: TRBV28
cdr3_aa: CASSLVNTEAFF

clone_size: once
j_call: TRBJ2-3
v_call: TRBV6-5
cdr3_aa: CASTLAGADTQYF

clone_size: NA
j_call: TRBJ2-3
v_call: TRBV10-3
cdr3_aa: CASRFGGSDADTQYF

clone_size: NA
j_call: TRBJ2-3
v_call: TRBV7-2
cdr3_aa: CASSSLGRTQYF

clone_size: few
j_call: TRBJ2-1
v_call: TRBV19
cdr3_aa: CASSITRQGEQFF

clone_size: NA
j_call: TRBJ2-2
v_call: TRBV6-4
cdr3_aa: CASSEGQGSTGELFF

clone_size: NA
j_call: TRBJ2-2
v_call: TRBV3-1/TRBV3-2
cdr3_aa: CASSQYRTGELFF

clone_size: NA
j_call: TRBJ2-6
v_call: TRBV7-3
cdr3_aa: CASSPGGGANVLTF

clone_size: NA
j_call: TRBJ2-5
v_call: TRBV4-1
cdr3_aa: CASSQEGGVSTETQYF

clone_size: once
j_call: TRBJ1-4
v_call: TRBV19
cdr3_aa: CASSIIGRGALSTNEKLFF

clone_size: NA
j_call: TRBJ2-3
v_call: TRBV29-1
cdr3_aa: CSVDPRGDTQYF

clone_size: NA
j_call: TRBJ2-7
v_call: TRBV2
cdr3_aa: CASSGQGMNEQYF

clone_size: NA
j_call: TRBJ2-1
v_call: TRBV19
cdr3_aa: CASSPTSGSWNEQFF

clone_size: many
j_call: TRBJ2-1
v_call: TRBV5-1
cdr3_aa: CASSLAGEYNEQFF

clone_size: NA
j_call: TRBJ2-5
v_call: TRBV28
cdr3_aa: CASKYGTAYQETQYF

clone_size: NA
j_call: TRBJ2-7
v_call: TRBV28
cdr3_aa: CASRPQGDSYEQYF

clone_size: NA
j_call: TRBJ2-3
v_call: TRBV29-1
cdr3_aa: CSVGEGQGTDTQYF

clone_size: NA
j_call: TRBJ2-1
v_call: TRBV6-1
cdr3_aa: CASSGAGQVGSYNEQFF

clone_size: NA
j_call: TRBJ1-2
v_call: TRBV7-6
cdr3_aa: CASSLAGTGGDGYTF

clone_size: NA
j_call: TRBJ2-2
v_call: TRBV27
cdr3_aa: CASSLAQGGTGELFF

clone_size: NA
j_call: TRBJ1-6
v_call: TRBV28
cdr3_aa: CASSSIYNSPLHF

clone_size: NA
j_call: TRBJ2-1
v_call: TRBV24-1
cdr3_aa: CATSDPESYNEQFF

clone_size: NA
j_call: TRBJ1-4
v_call: TRBV7-2
cdr3_aa: CASSFGGIGEKLFF

clone_size: once
j_call: TRBJ1-1
v_call: TRBV6-5
cdr3_aa: CASSYSQGEAFF

clone_size: NA
j_call: TRBJ2-6
v_call: TRBV2
cdr3_aa: CASRADGTGANVLTF

clone_size: NA
j_call: TRBJ2-2
v_call: TRBV11-1
cdr3_aa: CASSRGHSNTGELFF

clone_size: NA
j_call: TRBJ2-1
v_call: TRBV19
cdr3_aa: CASSPGGPGNEQFF

clone_size: NA
j_call: TRBJ1-2
v_call: TRBV25-1
cdr3_aa: CASSANRGGYTF

clone_size: NA
j_call: TRBJ1-2
v_call: TRBV5-6
cdr3_aa: CASSLTWDRAVLRGYTF

clone_size: NA
j_call: TRBJ2-7
v_call: TRBV19
cdr3_aa: CASSIWGGEYEQYF

clone_size: NA
j_call: TRBJ2-3
v_call: TRBV20-1
cdr3_aa: CSASKGAGTDTQYF

clone_size: NA
j_call: TRBJ2-4
v_call: TRBV18
cdr3_aa: CASSEGLAGAGKNIQYF

clone_size: NA
j_call: TRBJ2-5
v_call: TRBV9
cdr3_aa: CASSVDNRAQETQYF

clone_size: NA
j_call: TRBJ2-7
v_call: TRBV30
cdr3_aa: CAWSDGLAGNEQYF

clone_size: NA
j_call: TRBJ1-6
v_call: TRBV7-8
cdr3_aa: CASSAGMGQGGSPLHF

clone_size: NA
j_call: TRBJ2-4
v_call: TRBV12-3/TRBV12-4
cdr3_aa: CASSLEDRFIQYF

clone_size: NA
j_call: TRBJ2-7
v_call: TRBV10-1
cdr3_aa: CASSEWGQGYEQYF

clone_size: NA
j_call: TRBJ2-7
v_call: TRBV28
cdr3_aa: CASTPGGGNYEQYF

clone_size: NA
j_call: TRBJ2-7
v_call: TRBV6-6
cdr3_aa: CASSSGQGTPSYEQYF

clone_size: NA
j_call: TRBJ1-1
v_call: TRBV27
cdr3_aa: CASRLQGGPEAFF

clone_size: NA
j_call: TRBJ1-1
v_call: TRBV9
cdr3_aa: CASSVEGGRGSEAFF

clone_size: NA
j_call: TRBJ1-2
v_call: TRBV5-1
cdr3_aa: CASSLWGTEPSSGYTF

clone_size: NA
j_call: TRBJ1-5
v_call: TRBV3-1/TRBV3-2
cdr3_aa: CASSQVVDQPQHF

clone_size: once
j_call: TRBJ2-5
v_call: TRBV19
cdr3_aa: CASSSSLLAGIQETQYF

clone_size: NA
j_call: TRBJ2-7
v_call: TRBV18
cdr3_aa: CASSPPGRSYEQYF

clone_size: NA
j_call: TRBJ1-5
v_call: TRBV4-1
cdr3_aa: CASSQGTQGLNQPQHF

clone_size: NA
j_call: TRBJ2-3
v_call: TRBV7-9
cdr3_aa: CASSLGAPTDTQYF

clone_size: once
j_call: TRBJ2-1
v_call: TRBV24-1
cdr3_aa: CATSDPTGIEQFF

clone_size: NA
j_call: TRBJ1-5
v_call: TRBV30
cdr3_aa: CAWSRGSNQPQHF

clone_size: once
j_call: TRBJ2-1
v_call: TRBV12-3/TRBV12-4
cdr3_aa: CASRPSTSNEQFF

clone_size: NA
j_call: TRBJ2-3
v_call: TRBV9
cdr3_aa: CASSVEPTPDTQYF

clone_size: NA
j_call: TRBJ2-7
v_call: TRBV14
cdr3_aa: CASSQKAGAVEQYF

clone_size: NA
j_call: TRBJ1-1
v_call: TRBV5-1
cdr3_aa: CASSLGEGEGFF

clone_size: once
j_call: TRBJ2-5
v_call: TRBV24-1
cdr3_aa: CATSDPRTGLETQYF

clone_size: NA
j_call: TRBJ1-2
v_call: TRBV7-9
cdr3_aa: CASSPVTAGYGYTF

clone_size: NA
j_call: TRBJ2-7
v_call: TRBV4-1
cdr3_aa: CASSQDGGTALEQYF

clone_size: NA
j_call: TRBJ1-1
v_call: TRBV1
cdr3_aa: CTSSQDLDRRGTEAFF

clone_size: NA
j_call: TRBJ2-2
v_call: TRBV2
cdr3_aa: CASQGNTGELFF